The sequence of this T cell receptor beta chain was determined in a study of T cells in tumors after PD-1 blockade. Regarding the study as a whole: Some novel exhausted tumor clones appeared in pre-treatment blood, suggesting peripheral recruitment.

The germline V gene has CDR1 SGHNT and CDR2 YYREEE (reference sequence). The V gene end was trimmed by 3 bases and the J gene end by 0 bases; junction bases not matched to a gene: 2. This CDR3 is 14 amino acids long. Input was about 550 ng to 6,004 ng of genomic DNA from tumor or blood. Generated by immunoSEQ multiplex PCR, the TCRdb table keeps only in-frame clones and is missing some. The sample consists of approximately 48,000 clones, approximately 84% of them appearing once. With regard to this clone: Its antigen is undetermined.

The specimen comprised PBMCs, sampled before anti-PD-1 treatment. The sequence came from a human donor with basal cell carcinoma. This rearrangement joins TRBV5-4 to TRBJ1-1; TRBD1 matches 7 bases. CDR3 in amino acids: CASSWGQLNTEAFF. CDR3 DNA sequence: TGTGCCAGCAGCTGGGGACAGTTGAACACTGAAGCTTTCTTT.